The 10 T cell receptor beta chains below come from one sample, sequenced in a study of tumor and adjacent non-tumor tissue in lung cancer. The template was RNA from unsorted bulk tissue. A modified ARM-PCR protocol with three rounds of nested PCR amplified TCRbeta. MiXCR, applied by TCRdb to the multiplex PCR reads, yields one record per CDR3 protein. This sample has 200,000 or so distinct CDR3 sequences; over 55% occur once, and the top ten carry approximately 25%. The specimen was lung tumor tissue. All receptors come from a man in his 60s with non-small cell lung cancer.

The J gene is TRBJ2-5, the V gene TRBV28; the match to TRBD2 covers 10 bases. The germline CDR1 and CDR2 sequences are MDHEN and SYDVKM. Trimming removed 5 bases from V and 11 bases from J; junction bases left unmatched: 11. The CDR3 loop spans 14 amino acids. The CDR3 spells CASSTRLAGSSQYF. In DNA, the CDR3 is TGTGCCAGCAGTACTCGACTAGCGGGTAGTTCTCAGTACTTC.

This clonotype has a handful of counts. J is TRBJ1-6 and V is TRBV5-6, with D unclear. CDR3 size: 13 residues. Looked up from germline, CDR1 is SGHDT and CDR2 is YYEEEE. V was pared by 4 bases and J by 5 bases, with 7 bases between. The CDR3 is CASSQQNNSPLHF. For the CDR3, the DNA is TGTGCCAGCAGCCAACAGAATAATTCACCCCTCCACTTT.

This clonotype was found once. The chain couples TRBV29-1 to TRBJ2-3; D remains unclear. The CDR3 runs to 13 residues. Germline V gene sequence: CDR1 SQVTM, CDR2 ANQGSEA. The CDR3 loop reads CIIVKSSTDTQYF. The CDR3, as DNA: TGCATCATTGTCAAGAGTAGCACAGATACGCAGTATTTT.

This clonotype was counted many times. The V call is TRBV20-1, the J call TRBJ1-3; maybe TRBD1 (6 bases). The CDR3 loop spans 15 amino acids. Germline V gives CDR1 DFQATT, CDR2 SNEGSKA (reference sequence). V lost 5 bases to trimming and J lost 0 bases, with 14 bases between them. Written as DNA, the CDR3 is TGCAGTGCTGCTCCAGGGGAGAGCTCTGGAAACACCATATATTTT. Its protein is CSAAPGESSGNTIYF.

In regard to this clonotype: An end of the junction does not agree with germline; a read error may underlie this. CDR3 residues: CASMQGHSSYNEQLF. DNA of the CDR3: TGTGCCAGCATGCAGGGGCATAGCTCCTACAATGAGCAGCTCTTC. The genes are TRBV6-1 and TRBJ2-1; maybe TRBD1 (6 bases). The CDR3 has 15 amino acids. Germline V lookup: CDR1 MNHNS, CDR2 SASEGT.

As to this clonotype: The junction departs from the called germline gene at one end, perhaps through a read error. The chain combines TRBV4-3 with TRBJ2-5; 11 nucleotides align to TRBD2. This CDR3 region has 18 residues. Looked up from germline, CDR1 is LGHNA and CDR2 is YSLEER. CDR3 amino acids: CASSQDLAGGVAQEIQYF. The DNA of the CDR3 is TGCGCCAGCAGCCAAGATTTAGCGGGAGGGGTCGCACAAGAGATCCAGTACTTC.

The chain joins TRBV4-2 to TRBJ2-1; TRBD2 agrees at 9 bases. Germline V gene sequence: CDR1 LGHNA, CDR2 YNFKEQ. The CDR3 spans 16 residues. V gave up 4 bases and J gave up 4 bases; unmatched junction bases: 8. The CDR3 coding sequence is TGTGCCAGCAGCCTAACCCCTAGCGGGGTGTACAATGAGCAGTTCTTC. Amino acids: CASSLTPSGVYNEQFF.

This chain connects TRBV6-2 or TRBV6-3 to TRBJ2-2, with a tentative D call TRBD2 (5 bases). The CDR3 is made up of 16 amino acids. Looked up from germline, CDR1 is MNHEY and CDR2 is SVGEGT. CDR3 nucleotide sequence: TGTGTCGGCAGTCCCCCCTGGGAGAGACGAACCGGGGAGCTGTTTTTT. It yields the protein CVGSPPWERRTGELFF.

This clonotype was detected only once. A junction boundary mismatches the germline segment, possibly from a read error. The V and J genes are TRBV5-4 and TRBJ2-6; 13 positions agree with TRBD2. Looked up from germline, CDR1 is SGHNT and CDR2 is YYREEE (reference sequence). This CDR3 has 22 amino acids. The CDR3 DNA is TGTACCAGCAGCTTAGCCCCCGGGACTAGCGGGATTAATGGAACTGGGGCCAACGTCCTGACTTTC. Translated, it gives CTSSLAPGTSGINGTGANVLTF.

Comment on this clonotype: Its ends do not fully match the called genes, so a read error is possible. This chain uses TRBV4-3 with TRBJ2-3, with D hard to call. This CDR3 has 16 residues. In germline, CDR1 is LGHNA, CDR2 YSLEER. CDR3 amino acids: CASSQDRASTTDTPYF. The CDR3 DNA is TGCGCCAGCAGCCAAGATAGAGCGTCCACCACAGATACGCCGTATTTT.